The 9 T cell receptor beta chains given below trace back to one sample, sequenced in a study of T cell clonality in common variable immunodeficiency. Repertoires were generated with immunoSEQ multiplex PCR, while TCRdb's copy carries only in-frame clones and drops some. There are about 45,000 clones in the sample, none observed a single time. The sample consisted of peripheral blood mononuclear cells. The receptors originated from a person between 18 and 69 years old in good health.

This clone was found many times. With the read ending 3 residues before the CDR3 end, the germline J gene is used to fill in that end. The rearrangement joins TRBV7-8 to TRBJ1-5; D perhaps matches TRBD1 (6 bases). Looked up from germline, CDR1 is SGHVS and CDR2 is FQNEAQ. V shed 5 bases and J shed 0 bases, with 14 bases lying between them. This CDR3 region has 16 residues. CDR3 DNA (partial): TGTGCCAGCAGCCGAGGGACATCGTATAGCAATCAGCCC. Translating it yields CASSRGTSYSNQP. The whole CDR3 protein is CASSRGTSYSNQPQHF.

This clone was counted at least ten times. The read ends 3 residues shy of where the CDR3 ends; the end is completed using the germline J gene. The rearrangement joins TRBV6-1 to TRBJ1-5; 8 positions match TRBD1. The trim removed 3 bases at V and 7 bases at J, leaving 11 bases unmatched. Germline CDR1 MNHNS, CDR2 SASEGT. This CDR3 comprises 16 residues. The sequenced part of the CDR3 DNA is TGTGCCAGCAGTGATGGGTGGGCAGGGGGCGGGCAGCCC. Translated: CASSDGWAGGGQP. The whole CDR3 sequence is CASSDGWAGGGQPQHF.

This clone occurred many times. The read gets to within 3 residues of the CDR3 end, and the germline J gene fills in the rest. The chain combines TRBV7-2 with TRBJ2-1, with 7 bases that match TRBD1. This CDR3 is built from 13 residues. Trimming at V came to 8 bases and at J to 9 bases, leaving 10 bases not matched to a gene. The germline gives CDR1 SGHTA, CDR2 FQGNSA. The CDR3 sequence is CASEAGGFGEQFF. The CDR3 DNA, read in part, is TGTGCCAGCGAGGCAGGGGGATTTGGTGAG. The variable domain in full, with the rest retrieved from reference TRBV7-2 and TRBJ2-1, is GAGVSQSPSNKVTEKGKDVELRCDPISGHTALYWYRQSLGQGLEFLIYFQGNSAPDKSGLPSDRFSAERTGGSVSTLTIQRTQQEDSAVYLCASEAGGFGEQFFGPGTRLTVL.

The table lists this clone with many counts. Sequencing ends 3 residues short of the CDR3 end; the germline J gene provides the rest. The chain carries TRBV4-1 and TRBJ1-2, with 7 bases that match TRBD1. This CDR3 has 17 amino acids. Germline CDR1 MGHRA, CDR2 YSYEKL. V shed 0 bases and J 4 bases; nucleotides not matched to a gene: 11. CDR3 residues: CASSQDGGDSNIYGYTF. CDR3 bases read: TGCGCCAGCAGCCAAGACGGGGGGGACAGCAACATCTATGGC.

The table lists this clone with many counts. The CDR3 goes on 3 residues after the read ends, and that part is filled in from the germline J gene. This chain uses TRBV6-4 with TRBJ2-1, with 10 bases fitting TRBD1. From germline, CDR1 is MRHNA and CDR2 SNTAGT. The J segment lost 0 bases and the V segment lost 2 bases, leaving 10 bases of the junction unmatched. This CDR3 region has 19 residues. CDR3 DNA, as far as it was read: TGTGCCAGCAGTGACCGACAGGGGGCTAGGAGAGCCTCCTACAATGAG. Protein product: CASSDRQGARRASYNE. The complete CDR3 reads CASSDRQGARRASYNEQFF.

This clone was picked up many times. The CDR3: CASSQSETVGDTQYF. Incomplete CDR3 DNA: TGCGCCAGCAGTCAATCGGAGACAGTTGGAGATACG. The chain is built from TRBV23-1 and TRBJ2-3; D is perhaps TRBD1 (5 bases). The read terminates 3 residues ahead of where the CDR3 ends, so the germline J gene completes it. TRBV23-1 is labeled an ORF, and its function is uncertain. Trimming removed 0 bases at V and 5 bases at J, with 12 bases between. The CDR3 runs to 15 residues.

This clone was seen many times. From the germline J gene comes the end of the CDR3, since the read stops 3 residues before it. V and J are TRBV12-3 or TRBV12-4 and TRBJ2-1, with 12 bases identical to TRBD2. The CDR3 is 18 residues long. Losses at the gene ends were 5 bases for V and 1 base for J; bases not matched to a gene: 9. The CDR3 loop reads CASSRGLAGLVSYNEQFF. The CDR3 DNA, read in part, is TGTGCCAGCAGTAGAGGACTAGCGGGACTGGTTTCCTACAATGAG.

This clone was counted many times. Read data end 3 residues before the CDR3 end; the end is taken from the germline J gene. The rearrangement joins TRBV5-8 to TRBJ2-5; TRBD1 matches 10 bases. The junction had 5 bases not matched to a gene; V was cut back by 4 bases and J by 2 bases. The germline V gene encodes CDR1 SGHTS and CDR2 YDEGEE. The CDR3 runs to 15 residues. This CDR3 reads CASSRGTGEQETQYF. The CDR3 DNA, read in part, is TGTGCCAGCAGCCGCGGGACAGGGGAGCAAGAGACC.

This clone was seen at least ten times. The covered CDR3 bases are TGTGCCAGCAGCTTATTTAGCACGTCCACTGAA. This sequence encodes CASSLFSTSTE. The full CDR3 protein reads CASSLFSTSTEAFF. V usage is TRBV7-2 and J usage is TRBJ1-1; no reliable D call. The read halts 3 residues ahead of the CDR3 end, with the missing end drawn from the germline J gene. V dropped 2 bases and J dropped 4 bases, with 11 bases sitting between them. Germline V lookup: CDR1 SGHTA, CDR2 FQGNSA. The CDR3 has 14 residues.